These T cell receptor beta chains were read from a single sample in a study of tumor and adjacent non-tumor tissue in lung cancer. TCRdb called the multiplex PCR reads again in MiXCR, with one record for every CDR3 protein. Seen here are roughly 120,000 distinct CDR3 sequences, roughly 73% observed once, and the top ten hold about 40%. Sequenced sample: lung tumor tissue. All receptors derive from a woman in her sixties with non-small cell lung cancer. CDR3s include the opening cysteine and the closing phenylalanine or tryptophan. D genes are given only for firm matches. Not every row has a clone size; where given, it reads once, few, many or a size class.

j_gene: TRBJ1-5; d_gene: .; v_gene: TRBV20-1; abundance: .; CDR3aa: CSARQRSQPQHF; CDR3nt: TGCAGTGCTAGACAGCGTAGTCAGCCCCAGCATTTC
j_gene: TRBJ2-1; d_gene: .; v_gene: TRBV20-1; abundance: once; CDR3aa: CSEARGNYEQFF; CDR3nt: TGCAGTGAGGCGAGGGGGAACTACGAGCAGTTCTTC
j_gene: TRBJ2-1; d_gene: TRBD2; v_gene: TRBV5-6; abundance: .; CDR3aa: CASSLLSSGRTWNERFF; CDR3nt: TGTGCCAGCAGCTTGTTATCCAGCGGGAGGACGTGGAATGAGCGGTTCTTC
j_gene: TRBJ2-3; d_gene: .; v_gene: TRBV7-9; abundance: .; CDR3aa: CASSLARGPHPDTQYF; CDR3nt: TGCGCCAGCAGTTTAGCCAGGGGACCACATCCAGATACGCAGTATTTT
j_gene: TRBJ1-1; d_gene: .; v_gene: TRBV29-1; abundance: many; CDR3aa: CSVGTAMTEAFF; CDR3nt: TGCAGCGTTGGGACGGCTATGACTGAAGCTTTCTTT
j_gene: TRBJ1-5; d_gene: .; v_gene: TRBV11-1; abundance: .; CDR3aa: CASSPNTDTQHF; CDR3nt: TGTGCCAGCAGCCCCAACACGGATACACAGCATTTT
j_gene: TRBJ2-2; d_gene: TRBD1; v_gene: TRBV20-1; abundance: .; CDR3aa: CSTRGTGDTGALFF; CDR3nt: TGCAGTACTAGAGGGACAGGAGACACCGGGGCGCTGTTTTTT
j_gene: TRBJ2-3; d_gene: .; v_gene: TRBV4-3; abundance: .; CDR3aa: CASSQDRGPSSTYTQYF; CDR3nt: TGCGCTAGCAGCCAAGACCGCGGACCTAGTAGCACATATACGCAGTATTTT
j_gene: TRBJ2-3; d_gene: .; v_gene: TRBV19; abundance: .; CDR3aa: CASSSIRTADTDTQYF; CDR3nt: TGTGCCAGTAGTTCCATCCGGACGGCCGACACAGATACGCAGTATTTT
j_gene: TRBJ2-5; d_gene: TRBD2; v_gene: TRBV20-1; abundance: few; CDR3aa: CSTGGGGSPQTHYF; CDR3nt: TGCAGTACTGGGGGGGGGGGTTCCCCCCAGACCCACTACTTC
j_gene: TRBJ2-1; d_gene: .; v_gene: TRBV29-1; abundance: few; CDR3aa: CSVADNEQFF; CDR3nt: TGCAGCGTTGCCGACAATGAGCAGTTCTTC
j_gene: TRBJ1-5; d_gene: .; v_gene: TRBV6-5; abundance: once; CDR3aa: CASSYSMGNRPQHF; CDR3nt: TGTGCCAGCAGTTACTCTATGGGGAATCGGCCCCAACATTTT
j_gene: TRBJ2-1; d_gene: .; v_gene: TRBV6-1; abundance: .; CDR3aa: CASKPGLDNGQFF; CDR3nt: TGTGCCAGCAAACCGGGACTGGATAATGGGCAGTTCTTC
j_gene: TRBJ2-1; d_gene: .; v_gene: TRBV6-5; abundance: .; CDR3aa: CASSYPPTEYNEQFF; CDR3nt: TGTGCCAGCAGTTACCCCCCGACGGAATATAATGAGCAGTTCTTC
j_gene: TRBJ2-7; d_gene: .; v_gene: TRBV11-2; abundance: many; CDR3aa: CASSWGVGGGGYEQYF; CDR3nt: TGTGCCAGCAGCTGGGGGGTTGGGGGAGGGGGCTACGAGCAGTACTTC
j_gene: TRBJ2-1; d_gene: .; v_gene: TRBV7-8; abundance: .; CDR3aa: CASSLIASGPTSYNEQFF; CDR3nt: TGTGCCAGCAGCCTCATCGCGAGCGGCCCAACCTCCTACAATGAGCAGTTCTTC
j_gene: TRBJ2-7; d_gene: .; v_gene: TRBV20-1; abundance: .; CDR3aa: CSAREGADVTYEQYF; CDR3nt: TGCAGTGCTAGAGAGGGGGCAGATGTTACCTACGAGCAGTACTTC
j_gene: TRBJ2-1; d_gene: TRBD2; v_gene: TRBV20-1; abundance: .; CDR3aa: CSASAGCTLDEQFF; CDR3nt: TGCAGTGCCTCAGCGGGGTGTACGCTGGATGAGCAGTTCTTC
j_gene: TRBJ1-2; d_gene: .; v_gene: TRBV11-1; abundance: .; CDR3aa: CVSSSQGPFHGYTF; CDR3nt: TGTGTCAGCAGCTCACAGGGTCCGTTCCATGGCTACACCTTC
j_gene: TRBJ1-5; d_gene: .; v_gene: TRBV28; abundance: few; CDR3aa: CASSQIQTSNQSQHF; CDR3nt: TGTGCTAGCAGCCAGATACAGACTAGCAATCAGTCCCAGCATTTT
j_gene: TRBJ2-3; d_gene: .; v_gene: TRBV29-1; abundance: once; CDR3aa: CSVEIRDRGTDTRYF; CDR3nt: TGCAGCGTTGAAATAAGGGATAGGGGAACAGATACGCGGTATTTT
j_gene: TRBJ2-7; d_gene: .; v_gene: TRBV30; abundance: many; CDR3aa: CARADRSEQYF; CDR3nt: TGTGCCCGCGCGGACCGCTCCGAGCAGTACTTC
j_gene: TRBJ1-4; d_gene: .; v_gene: TRBV6-1; abundance: .; CDR3aa: CASSAYQGSTNEKLFF; CDR3nt: TGTGCCAGCAGTGCGTACCAAGGGAGCACTAATGAAAAACTGTTTTTT